This is a list of T cell receptor beta chains from one sample in a study of blood T cells in healthy people across ages. TCRdb reanalysed the 5' RACE reads using MiXCR and keeps one entry per CDR3 protein. Among about 1.7 million distinct CDR3 sequences listed, roughly 27% were seen once. Sequences were obtained from blood. These receptors came from a woman in her 30s in good health. The CDR3 runs from the conserved cysteine through the conserved F or W. Fields, in order: J gene, D gene, V gene, clone size, CDR3 DNA, CDR3 protein. D genes are given only for firm matches. Size is omitted from some rows. Given values are once, few, many or a class for expanded clones.

>TRBJ1-6|NA|TRBV6-2/TRBV6-3|NA
TGTGCCAGCAGTTACTCGACGGACAATAATTCACCCCTCCACTTT
CASSYSTDNNSPLHF
>TRBJ2-3|TRBD2|TRBV2|few
TGTGCCAGCAGACCCTTTAGCGGGGGTGGAGATACGCAGTATTTT
CASRPFSGGGDTQYF
>TRBJ2-1|TRBD1|TRBV12-3/TRBV12-4|NA
TGTGCCAGCAGTCGCGGACAGGGATTAACATATGGATACAATGAGCAGTTCTTC
CASSRGQGLTYGYNEQFF
>TRBJ2-5|NA|TRBV4-2|NA
TGTGCCAGCAGCCAAGAGGTGGGGCGGGAGACCCAGTACTTC
CASSQEVGRETQYF
>TRBJ1-1|NA|TRBV27|NA
TGTGCCAGCAGATTAACAGGGACCACTGAAGCTTTCTTT
CASRLTGTTEAFF
>TRBJ2-5|TRBD1|TRBV7-3|many
TGTGCCAGCAGCTTAACCAGGGGGTCGGGCGAGACCCAGTACTTC
CASSLTRGSGETQYF
>TRBJ2-3|NA|TRBV7-2|NA
TGTGCCAGCCGGGCTGCGGGGGATACGCAGTATTTT
CASRAAGDTQYF
>TRBJ2-5|NA|TRBV20-1|many
TGCAGTGCTAGAGGGCAGGTGGGCGAGACCCAGTACTTC
CSARGQVGETQYF
>TRBJ2-1|NA|TRBV6-5|NA
TGTGCCAGCAGTTATAGTGCAAACCGGGTTTACAATGAGCAGTTCTTC
CASSYSANRVYNEQFF
>TRBJ2-3|TRBD1|TRBV7-9|few
TGTGCCAGCAGCACCCTCCGGGACAGGGTTGAACATGCGCAGTATTTT
CASSTLRDRVEHAQYF
>TRBJ2-3|NA|TRBV7-9|few
TGTGCCAGCAGCCCTACCCGCGGGGGCACAGATACGCAGTATTTT
CASSPTRGGTDTQYF
>TRBJ2-5|TRBD2|TRBV20-1|few
TGCAGTGCTAGAATCGGGACTAGCGGGTTTGCAGAGACCCAGTACTTC
CSARIGTSGFAETQYF
>TRBJ2-7|TRBD2|TRBV18|few
TGTGCCAGCTCCCGAATAGGAGCGGGGGCGTCCTACGAGCAGTACTTC
CASSRIGAGASYEQYF
>TRBJ1-4|NA|TRBV5-1|few
TGCGCCGGCAGCTGGACCGGGACACCAACTAATGAAAAACTGTTTTTT
CAGSWTGTPTNEKLFF